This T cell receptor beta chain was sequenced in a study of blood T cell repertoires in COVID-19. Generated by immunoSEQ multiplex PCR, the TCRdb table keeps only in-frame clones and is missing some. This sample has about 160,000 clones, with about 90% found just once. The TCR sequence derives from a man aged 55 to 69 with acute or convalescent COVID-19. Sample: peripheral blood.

For the CDR3, the DNA is TGTGCCAGTAGTCCCGGGACAGGCTTGGACACTGAAGCTTTCTTT. This sequence encodes CASSPGTGLDTEAFF. The rearrangement links TRBV19 to TRBJ1-1; 8 bases are a match to TRBD1. V dropped 5 bases and J dropped 3; count of bases not matched to a gene: 8. CDR3 length equals 15 residues. Germline V gene data show CDR1 as LNHDA and CDR2 as SQIVND (reference sequence).